This T cell receptor beta chain was sequenced for a study of blood T cell repertoires in COVID-19. Original methodology: Amplification with reference gene primers provided the estimates of nucleated cell counts. Measured with immunoSEQ multiplex PCR; TCRdb has only the in-frame clones, and not every one. V and J calls and clone size are given by that table; D and trimming were obtained from the DNA. Counted here are approximately 67,000 clones, 75% to 90% occurring once; the ten biggest clones make up just over 8%. The V end lost 5 bases, the J end lost 5 bases, and 19 bases lay between the germline ends. Germline loops: CDR1 MNHNY, CDR2 SVGAGI (reference sequence). CDR3 length: 17 residues.

The chain uses TRBV6-6 and TRBJ1-6; weak D call: TRBD1 (6 bases). The sequenced sample consisted of peripheral blood. This clonotype was obtained from a man aged 50-59 years with active COVID-19. DNA for the CDR3: TGTGCCAGCAGTCAGATTGGGACACCCAAAAATAATTCACCCCTCCACTTT. This sequence encodes CASSQIGTPKNNSPLHF.